A single sample gave rise to the 6 T cell receptor beta chains below, sequenced in a study of blood T cell repertoires in COVID-19. The data were produced by immunoSEQ multiplex PCR, yet TCRdb's version contains in-frame clones alone and is incomplete. In the table there are roughly 150,000 clones, approximately 91% of which are singletons. The source material was peripheral blood. The source is a woman in her 70s with acute or convalescent COVID-19.

The chain uses TRBV7-2 and TRBJ2-7; TRBD1 matches 7 bases. This CDR3 has 13 amino acids. The germline CDR1 and CDR2 sequences are SGHTA and FQGNSA. Trimming took 8 bases from V and 2 from J; bases not matched to a gene: 6. The CDR3 loop reads CASATGQAYEQYF. The DNA of the CDR3 is TGTGCCAGCGCCACCGGACAGGCCTACGAGCAGTACTTC.

The chain joins TRBV3-1 (or the pseudogene TRBV3-2) to TRBJ1-2; no clear D gene. This CDR3 region has 13 residues. The ends were cut back, 6 bases at V and 1 base at J, with 9 bases in the middle. Germline assignment: CDR1 LGHDT and CDR2 YNNKEL (reference sequence). DNA for the CDR3: TGTGCCAGCAGTCGAGGGAATAACTATGGCTACACCTTC. It yields the protein CASSRGNNYGYTF.

The rearrangement uses TRBV7-6 and TRBJ2-1; TRBD2 agrees at 9 bases. CDR3 length: 18 residues. CDR1 is SGHVS and CDR2 is FNYEAQ in the germline V gene. J gave up 0 bases and V 1 base, and 7 bases lay outside the gene matches. The CDR3 bases are TGTGCCAGCAGCTTAGTGCTAGCGGGGACTAGCTCCTACAATGAGCAGTTCTTC. Translated: CASSLVLAGTSSYNEQFF.

This chain uses TRBV24-1 with TRBJ2-1, with 15 bases that match TRBD2. CDR3 length: 19 amino acids. Germline V gene data show CDR1 as KGHDR and CDR2 as SFDVKD. V shed 2 bases and J 0 bases; nucleotides not matched to a gene: 4. CDR3 loop: CATSDSGLAGGRSYNEQFF. DNA of the CDR3: TGTGCCACCAGTGATTCTGGACTAGCGGGGGGGCGCTCCTACAATGAGCAGTTCTTC.

The chain carries TRBV6-1 and TRBJ2-1, with 10 bases matching TRBD2. V trimming: 4 bases; J trimming: 8 bases; junction bases outside the gene matches: 11. The CDR3 is made up of 16 amino acids. The germline V gene encodes CDR1 MNHNS and CDR2 SASEGT. The DNA for the CDR3 is TGTGCCAGCAGTGTCCTGAGCGGGGGGGCCCGTGATGAGCAGTTCTTC. It is translated as CASSVLSGGARDEQFF.

Concerning this clone: Sequence at one end of the junction differs from germline and may be a read error. The chain employs TRBV7-9 and TRBJ1-3; D remains unclear. CDR3 length: 10 amino acids. Germline CDR1 SEHNR, CDR2 FQNEAQ (reference sequence). In DNA, the CDR3 is TGTGCCAGCAGCTTTTCACCCCAGGCTTTT. Translating it yields CASSFSPQAF.